The source of this T cell receptor beta chain is a study of T cells in Graves' hyperthyroidism and ophthalmopathy (dated by TCRdb to between 2018 and 2021). Concerning the study at large: A discovery cohort of fewer than 110 patients, approximately 44 with Graves' ophthalmopathy and under 60 with stable Graves' hyperthyroidism, was used to find distinguishing TCR V-J signatures. The 100 discovery patients were randomly split 7:3 into training and test sets. Following sampling, methimazole starting at 30 mg daily was given to hyperthyroidism patients, and high-dose intravenous methylprednisolone was given to ophthalmopathy patients. Prospective prediction of ophthalmopathy was tested in an independent validation cohort consisting of some 19 hyperthyroidism patients and 17 patients who later progressed to ophthalmopathy. According to the paper, TCR Vbeta CDR3 sequencing was carried out on approximately 140 peripheral blood samples, which came from 40 to 45 ophthalmopathy, some 73 hyperthyroidism and approximately 17 progressor patients. Thyroid tissue and blood T-cell repertoires from about six Graves' hyperthyroidism patients were also compared in the study. General conclusions and limits of the study: No statistical method was used to fix the sample size in advance, and group allocation was not hidden from the investigators. Blood samples also contained most of the expanded thyroid clonotypes (frequency above 0.001), which suggests that blood repertoires may reflect thyroid immune responses. Ophthalmopathy was separated from stable hyperthyroidism by a 13 V-J signature model, with around 88% sensitivity and 81% to 83% specificity obtained in cross-validation and 80%/75% obtained in testing. In validation, progression to ophthalmopathy was predicted by the model with 65% to 71% sensitivity and under 85% specificity, a median of about 6 months before onset.

Comments on this clonotype: No antigen is known for it. Base qualities are not recorded, but no much larger clone differs from it by a single base.

A patient counted as having stable Graves' hyperthyroidism if no progression to ophthalmopathy occurred over 18 months of follow-up. Hyperthyroidism patients were aged 18 to 65 years and newly diagnosed, with disease duration of less than 2 months. Patients with uncontrolled infections, other autoimmune diseases, pregnancy or lactation were excluded. Diagnoses relied on clinical symptoms, serum thyroxine and TRAb, thyroid ultrasound and orbital computed tomography. Total RNA was extracted using Trizol reagent, and RNA quality was assessed on an Agilent 2100 Bioanalyzer. The TCR beta CDR3 regions were amplified from the RNA transcripts. A first-round RT-PCR of the TCR CDR3 used the HTBI primer set with the Qiagen OneStep RT-PCR kit. A second multiplex PCR round built the libraries, followed by size selection and purification. The libraries were sequenced on an Illumina HiSeq2000 using paired-end 100 bp reads. On the study's bioinformatics: SOAPnuke was used to process the raw data, removing reads that contained adapters or uncalled bases, had a mean Phred below 15, or lacked an exact match to the constant primer or identifier. High-quality paired reads were merged with COPE v1.2.5, and unique nucleotide sequences were defined as clonotypes. Clonotypes were aligned to IMGT TRBV, TRBD and TRBJ reference segments using MiTCR v1.1. Only V-J combinations with frequency above 0.0001, covering 99% to 99.2% of repertoires, were analysed. The TCS score was defined as the ratio of F50 (clonal expansion) to E x V (chaos), calculated using BLOSUM62-based TCRdist between CDR3 peptides within each V-J. Welch's t-statistics and random forest reduced around 520 V-J features to fewer than 15, which were used in a naive Bayes classifier (R e1071). The raw public reads went through TCRdb reprocessing: fastp at Q25, MiXCR clone calling, in-frame beta chains kept. Duplicate CDR3 protein sequences are folded into a single record with the most common DNA and genes. TCRdb's processing, not the authors' own work, is the source of the V and J calls. This sample holds around 540,000 distinct CDR3 sequences; roughly 50% were observed only once. Roughly 8.2% of the sample lies in the top ten.

V is pruned by 7 bases and J by 4 bases, leaving 1 base of the junction without a gene match. Its CDR3 holds 11 amino acids, cysteine through phenylalanine. Just CDR3 DNA is preserved here, 33 bases in frame from base 1. Based on the germline V gene, the CDR1 and CDR2 sequences are SQVTM and ANQGSEA. This receptor was obtained from a woman between 18 and 29 years old with Graves' hyperthyroidism. Donor details come from another sample of the same person, matched by shared clones. The sequencing sample was made of peripheral blood or thyroid tissue (not recorded which). The chain employs TRBV29-1 and TRBJ1-2, and 9 junctional nucleotides match TRBD1. The CDR3 protein is CSAQGAYGYTF. The DNA sequence reads TGCAGCGCACAGGGGGCCTATGGCTACACCTTC.